This T cell receptor beta chain emerged from a study of T cell responses to AZD1222 COVID-19 vaccine. Points on this clone: One end of the junction fails to match germline, which may point to a read error.

Germline V gene lookup returns CDR1 MNHEY and CDR2 SMNVEV (reference sequence). This CDR3 spans 14 amino acids. The repertoire was sequenced with immunoSEQ multiplex PCR; TCRdb's copy has only in-frame clones and lacks some. The sample includes 70,000 to 95,000 clones, 70% to 90% of them seen just once. V gene TRBV27 combines with J gene TRBJ2-7; 7 bases align to TRBD2. The source of this sequence is an adult in good health. The source was peripheral blood, collected on day 0 of MenACWY control vaccination. CDR3 in amino acids: CASSPHGEVRTRFF. Here the CDR3 DNA reads TGTGCCAGCAGTCCCCATGGGGAAGTTAGGACTAGATTCTTC.